This entry describes one T cell receptor (beta chain). Its antigen remains unidentified. One entry per CDR3 protein, called by TCRdb with MiXCR from the reads. The data show approximately 120,000 distinct CDR3 sequences, with about 30% seen just once and 81% held by the top ten. This sample stems from a study of T cell repertoires in cytomegalovirus infection. Study-level information: HLA-B-restricted CMV epitopes that are well studied, plus recently identified HLA-C-restricted ones, were used by the study. It was the public TCR beta signatures that indicated both CMV infection and matching HLA type. Notes on the study in general: Summed frequency of public TCR beta families distinguished CMV carriers with the relevant HLA. Ex vivo, HLA-C-restricted CMV-specific TCR beta clonotypes prevailed over the rest of the response.

Losses at the gene ends were 5 bases for V and 3 bases for J; bases not matched to a gene: 11. This CDR3 is 17 amino acids long. Germline CDR1 and CDR2: DFQATT and SNEGSKA (reference sequence). Sample: CD8+ T cells from cultured PBMCs, taken from culture after CMV antigen stimulation. The sequence was collected from a human donor in good health (CMV status not recorded). Some clones in this sample may be carry-over from other donors' samples. The V and J genes are TRBV20-1 and TRBJ2-2, with TRBD2 matching 11 bases. CDR3 loop: CSALSGLAGGYTGELFF. CDR3 in DNA: TGCAGTGCTCTCTCCGGCCTAGCGGGGGGATACACCGGGGAGCTGTTTTTT.